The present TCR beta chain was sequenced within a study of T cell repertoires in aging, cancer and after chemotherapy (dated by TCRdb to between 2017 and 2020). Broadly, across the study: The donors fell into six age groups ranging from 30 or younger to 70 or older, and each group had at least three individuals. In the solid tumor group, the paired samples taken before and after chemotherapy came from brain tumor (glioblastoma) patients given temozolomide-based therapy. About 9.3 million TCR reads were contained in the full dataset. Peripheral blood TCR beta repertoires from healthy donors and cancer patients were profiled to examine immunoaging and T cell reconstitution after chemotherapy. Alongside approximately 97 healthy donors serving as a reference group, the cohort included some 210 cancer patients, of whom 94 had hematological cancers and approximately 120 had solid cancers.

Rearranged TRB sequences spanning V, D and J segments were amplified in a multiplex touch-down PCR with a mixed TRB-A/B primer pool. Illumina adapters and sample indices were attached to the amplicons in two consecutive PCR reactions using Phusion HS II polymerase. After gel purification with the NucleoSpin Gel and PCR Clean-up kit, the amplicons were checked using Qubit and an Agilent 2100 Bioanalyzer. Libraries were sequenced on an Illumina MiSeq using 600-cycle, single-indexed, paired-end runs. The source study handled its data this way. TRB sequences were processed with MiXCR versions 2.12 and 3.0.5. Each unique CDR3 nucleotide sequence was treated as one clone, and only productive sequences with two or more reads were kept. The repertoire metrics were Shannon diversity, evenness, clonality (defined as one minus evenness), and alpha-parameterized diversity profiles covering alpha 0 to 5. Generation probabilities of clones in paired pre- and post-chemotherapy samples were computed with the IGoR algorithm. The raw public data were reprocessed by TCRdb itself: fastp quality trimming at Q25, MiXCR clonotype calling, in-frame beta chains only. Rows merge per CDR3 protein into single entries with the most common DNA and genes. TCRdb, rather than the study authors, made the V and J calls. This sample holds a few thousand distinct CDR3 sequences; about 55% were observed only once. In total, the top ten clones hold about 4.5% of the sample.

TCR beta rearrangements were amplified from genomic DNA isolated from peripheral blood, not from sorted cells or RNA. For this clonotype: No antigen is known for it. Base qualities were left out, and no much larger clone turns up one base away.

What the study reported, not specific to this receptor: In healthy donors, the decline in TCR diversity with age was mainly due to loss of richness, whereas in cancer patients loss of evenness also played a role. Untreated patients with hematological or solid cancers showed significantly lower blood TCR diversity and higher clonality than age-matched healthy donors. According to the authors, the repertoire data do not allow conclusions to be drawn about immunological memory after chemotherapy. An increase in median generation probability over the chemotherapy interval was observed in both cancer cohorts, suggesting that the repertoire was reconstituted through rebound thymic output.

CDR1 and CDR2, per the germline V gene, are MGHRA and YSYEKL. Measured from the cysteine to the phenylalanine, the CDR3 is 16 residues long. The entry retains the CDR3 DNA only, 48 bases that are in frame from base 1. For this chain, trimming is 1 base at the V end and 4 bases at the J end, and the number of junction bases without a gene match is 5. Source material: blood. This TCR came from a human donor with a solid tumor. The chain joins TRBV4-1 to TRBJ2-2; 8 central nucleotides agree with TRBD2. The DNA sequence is TGCGCCAGCAGCCAAGGGCTAGCGGGCTTCACCGGGGAGCTGTTTTTT. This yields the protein CASSQGLAGFTGELFF.